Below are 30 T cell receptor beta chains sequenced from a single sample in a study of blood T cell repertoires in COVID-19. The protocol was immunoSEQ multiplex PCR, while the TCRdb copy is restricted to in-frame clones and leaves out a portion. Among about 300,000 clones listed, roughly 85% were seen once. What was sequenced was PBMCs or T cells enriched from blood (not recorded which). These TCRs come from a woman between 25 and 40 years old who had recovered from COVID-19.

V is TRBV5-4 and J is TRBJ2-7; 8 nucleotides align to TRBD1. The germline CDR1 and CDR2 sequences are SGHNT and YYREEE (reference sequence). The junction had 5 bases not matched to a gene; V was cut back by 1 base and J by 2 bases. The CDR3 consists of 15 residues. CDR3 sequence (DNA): TGTGCCAGCAGCTTGTCCGGACAGGGTCCCTACGAGCAGTACTTC. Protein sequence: CASSLSGQGPYEQYF.

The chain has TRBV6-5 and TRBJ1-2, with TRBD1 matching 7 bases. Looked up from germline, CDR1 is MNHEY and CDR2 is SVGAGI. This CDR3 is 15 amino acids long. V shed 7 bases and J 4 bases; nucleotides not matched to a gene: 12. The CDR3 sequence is CASNLQGTLGYGYTF. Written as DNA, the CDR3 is TGTGCCAGCAATCTACAGGGGACCCTTGGCTATGGCTACACCTTC.

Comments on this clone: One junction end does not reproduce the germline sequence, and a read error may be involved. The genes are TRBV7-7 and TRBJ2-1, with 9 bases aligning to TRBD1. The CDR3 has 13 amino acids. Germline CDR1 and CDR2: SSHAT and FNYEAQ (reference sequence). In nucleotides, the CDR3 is TGTGCTAGCAGCCCGGGACAGGGCAATGAGCAGTTCTTC. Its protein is CASSPGQGNEQFF. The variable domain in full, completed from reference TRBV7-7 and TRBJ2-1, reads GAGVSQSPRYKVTKRGQDVTLRCDPISSHATLYWYQQALGQGPEFLTYFNYEAQPDKSGLPSDRFSAERPEGSISTLTIQRTEQRDSAMYRCASSPGQGNEQFFGPGTRLTVL.

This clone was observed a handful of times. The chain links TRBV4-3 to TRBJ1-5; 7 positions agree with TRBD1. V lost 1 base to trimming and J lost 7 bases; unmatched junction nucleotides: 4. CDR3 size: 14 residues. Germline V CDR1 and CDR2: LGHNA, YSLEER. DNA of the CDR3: TGCGCCAGCAGCCAAGGACAGGGTGAACAGCCCCAGCATTTT. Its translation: CASSQGQGEQPQHF.

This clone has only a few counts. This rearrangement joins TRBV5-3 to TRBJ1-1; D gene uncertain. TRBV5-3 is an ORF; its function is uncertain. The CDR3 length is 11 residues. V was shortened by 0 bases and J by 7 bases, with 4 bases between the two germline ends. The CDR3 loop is CARSLVSEAFF. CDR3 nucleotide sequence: TGTGCCAGAAGCTTGGTCAGTGAAGCTTTCTTT.

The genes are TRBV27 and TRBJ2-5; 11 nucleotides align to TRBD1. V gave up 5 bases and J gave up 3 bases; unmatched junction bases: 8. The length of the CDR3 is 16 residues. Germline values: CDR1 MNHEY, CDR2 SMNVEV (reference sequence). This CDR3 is CASSSWTGGLKETQYF. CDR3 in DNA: TGTGCCAGCAGTAGCTGGACAGGGGGCTTAAAAGAGACCCAGTACTTC.

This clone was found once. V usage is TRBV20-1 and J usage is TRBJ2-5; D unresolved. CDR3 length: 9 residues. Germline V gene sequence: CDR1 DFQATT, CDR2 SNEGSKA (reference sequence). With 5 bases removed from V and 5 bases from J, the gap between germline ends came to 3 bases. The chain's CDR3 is CSASETQYF. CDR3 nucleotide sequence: TGCAGTGCTTCGGAGACCCAGTACTTC.

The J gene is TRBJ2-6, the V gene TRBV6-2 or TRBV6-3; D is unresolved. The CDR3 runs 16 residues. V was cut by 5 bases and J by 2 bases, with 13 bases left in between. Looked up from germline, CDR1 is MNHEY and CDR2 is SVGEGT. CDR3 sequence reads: CASSTPSGAGANVLTF. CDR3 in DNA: TGTGCCAGCAGTACCCCCTCGGGTGCTGGGGCCAACGTCCTGACTTTC.

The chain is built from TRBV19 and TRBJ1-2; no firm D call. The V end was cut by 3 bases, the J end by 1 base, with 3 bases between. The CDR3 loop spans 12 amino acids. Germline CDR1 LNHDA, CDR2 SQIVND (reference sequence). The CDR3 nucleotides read TGTGCCAGTAGTATGCGTAACTATGGCTACACCTTC. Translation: CASSMRNYGYTF. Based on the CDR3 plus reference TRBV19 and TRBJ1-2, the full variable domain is DGGITQSPKYLFRKEGQNVTLSCEQNLNHDAMYWYRQDPGQGLRLIYYSQIVNDFQKGDIAEGYSVSREKKESFPLTVTSAQKNPTAFYLCASSMRNYGYTFGSGTRLTVV.

The CDR3 bases are TGTGCCAGCAGCTTAGACAGGGGCCAAGAGACCCAGTACTTC. Protein sequence: CASSLDRGQETQYF. The rearrangement joins TRBV11-3 to TRBJ2-5, with D perhaps matching TRBD1 (6 bases). The germline V gene has CDR1 SGHNT and CDR2 YENEEA. Trimming took 0 bases from V and 1 from J, leaving 6 bases between them. The CDR3 sequence is 14 residues long.

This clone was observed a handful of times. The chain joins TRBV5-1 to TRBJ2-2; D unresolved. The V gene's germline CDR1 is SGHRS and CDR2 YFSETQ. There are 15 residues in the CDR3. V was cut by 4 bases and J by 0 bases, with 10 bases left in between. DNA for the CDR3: TGCGCCAGCAGCGCAGACATCTCGAACACCGGGGAGCTGTTTTTT. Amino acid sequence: CASSADISNTGELFF.

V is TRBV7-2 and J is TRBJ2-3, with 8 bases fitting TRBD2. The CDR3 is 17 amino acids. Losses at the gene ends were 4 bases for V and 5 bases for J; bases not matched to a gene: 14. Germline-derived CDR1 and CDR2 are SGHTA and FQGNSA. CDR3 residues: CASSSRRGRLAGDTQYF. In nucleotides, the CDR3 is TGTGCCAGCAGCTCCCGAAGGGGGAGGCTAGCGGGAGATACGCAGTATTTT.

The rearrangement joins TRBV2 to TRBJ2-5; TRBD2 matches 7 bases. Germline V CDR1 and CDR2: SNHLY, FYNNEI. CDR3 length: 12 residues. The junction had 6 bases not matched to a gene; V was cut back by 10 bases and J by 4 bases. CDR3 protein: CATSGEGETQYF. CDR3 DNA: TGTGCCACCTCGGGGGAGGGAGAGACCCAGTACTTC.

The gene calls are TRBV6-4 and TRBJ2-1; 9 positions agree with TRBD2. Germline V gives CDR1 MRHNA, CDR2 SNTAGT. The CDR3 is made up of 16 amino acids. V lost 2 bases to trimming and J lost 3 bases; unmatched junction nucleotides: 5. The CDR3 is CASSDPERGDYNEQFF. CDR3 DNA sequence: TGTGCCAGCAGTGACCCCGAGCGGGGGGACTACAATGAGCAGTTCTTC.

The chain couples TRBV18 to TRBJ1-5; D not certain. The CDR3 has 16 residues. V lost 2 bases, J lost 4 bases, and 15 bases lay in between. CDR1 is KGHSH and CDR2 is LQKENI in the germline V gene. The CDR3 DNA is TGTGCCAGCTCACCATCGATTTTGGCAGATAATCAGCCCCAGCATTTT. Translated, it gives CASSPSILADNQPQHF.

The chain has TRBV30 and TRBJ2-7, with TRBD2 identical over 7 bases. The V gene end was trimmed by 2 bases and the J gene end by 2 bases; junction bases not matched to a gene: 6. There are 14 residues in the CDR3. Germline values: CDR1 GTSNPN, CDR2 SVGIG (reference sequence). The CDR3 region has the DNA TGTGCCTGGAGTCGGAGGGGAGGGACCTACGAGCAGTACTTC. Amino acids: CAWSRRGGTYEQYF.

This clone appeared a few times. The CDR3, as DNA: TGTGCCAGCAGCCAAGATGTATGGCTCCGCGGAGGCTACACCTTC. Its protein product is CASSQDVWLRGGYTF. The V call is TRBV3-1 (or the pseudogene TRBV3-2), the J call TRBJ1-2; D is ambiguous. Per the germline V gene, CDR1 is LGHDT and CDR2 is YNNKEL (reference sequence). The CDR3 spans 15 residues. V lost 0 bases and J lost 8, with 16 bases in between.

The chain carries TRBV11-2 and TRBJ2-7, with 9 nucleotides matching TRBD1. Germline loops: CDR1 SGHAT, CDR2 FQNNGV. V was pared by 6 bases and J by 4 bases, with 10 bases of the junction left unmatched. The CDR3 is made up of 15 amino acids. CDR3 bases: TGTGCCAGCAGGCCTCCGGGACAGGGACTATACGAGCAGTACTTC. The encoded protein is CASRPPGQGLYEQYF.

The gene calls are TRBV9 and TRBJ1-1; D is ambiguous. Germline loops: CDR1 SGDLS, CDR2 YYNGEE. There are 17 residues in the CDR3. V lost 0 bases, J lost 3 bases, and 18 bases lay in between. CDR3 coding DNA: TGTGCCAGCAGCGTAGTACCCCCCGGGAAACGGGACACTGAAGCTTTCTTT. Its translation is CASSVVPPGKRDTEAFF.

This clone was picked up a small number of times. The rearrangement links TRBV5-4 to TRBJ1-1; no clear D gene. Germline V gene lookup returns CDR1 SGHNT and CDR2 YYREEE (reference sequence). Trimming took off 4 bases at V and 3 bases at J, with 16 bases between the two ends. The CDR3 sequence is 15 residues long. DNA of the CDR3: TGTGCCAGCAGCCCAGAATTTGGGAGGGACACTGAAGCTTTCTTT. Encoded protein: CASSPEFGRDTEAFF.

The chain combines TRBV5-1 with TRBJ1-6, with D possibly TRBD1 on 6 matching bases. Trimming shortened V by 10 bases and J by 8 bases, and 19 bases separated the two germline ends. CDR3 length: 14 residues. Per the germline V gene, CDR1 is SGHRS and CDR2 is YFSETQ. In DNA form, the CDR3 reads TGCGCCCGCCGGGGGGGGGCGGTCGATTCACCCCTCCACTTT. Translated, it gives CARRGGAVDSPLHF.

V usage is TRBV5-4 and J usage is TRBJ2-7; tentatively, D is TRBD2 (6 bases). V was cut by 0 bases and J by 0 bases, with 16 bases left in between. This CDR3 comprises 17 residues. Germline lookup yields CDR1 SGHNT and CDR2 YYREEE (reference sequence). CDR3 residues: CASSLGSGGSGSYEQYF. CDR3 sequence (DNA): TGTGCCAGCAGCTTGGGATCCGGGGGATCGGGCTCCTACGAGCAGTACTTC. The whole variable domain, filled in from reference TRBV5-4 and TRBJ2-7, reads ETGVTQSPTHLIKTRGQQVTLRCSSQSGHNTVSWYQQALGQGPQFIFQYYREEENGRGNFPPRFSGLQFPNYSSELNVNALELDDSALYLCASSLGSGGSGSYEQYFGPGTRLTVT.

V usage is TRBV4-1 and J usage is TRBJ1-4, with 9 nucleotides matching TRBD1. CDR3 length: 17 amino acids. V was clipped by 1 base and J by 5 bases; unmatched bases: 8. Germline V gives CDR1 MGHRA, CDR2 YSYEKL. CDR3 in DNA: TGCGCCAGCAGCCAAGCGGGGACAGGGCTGAGGAATGAAAAACTGTTTTTT. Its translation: CASSQAGTGLRNEKLFF.

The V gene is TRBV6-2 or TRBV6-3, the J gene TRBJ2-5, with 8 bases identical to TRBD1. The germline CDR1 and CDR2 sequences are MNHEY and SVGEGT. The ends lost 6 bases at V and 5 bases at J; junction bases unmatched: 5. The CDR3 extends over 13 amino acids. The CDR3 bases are TGTGCCAGCAGCGGACAGGGTGGGGAGACCCAGTACTTC. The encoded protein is CASSGQGGETQYF.

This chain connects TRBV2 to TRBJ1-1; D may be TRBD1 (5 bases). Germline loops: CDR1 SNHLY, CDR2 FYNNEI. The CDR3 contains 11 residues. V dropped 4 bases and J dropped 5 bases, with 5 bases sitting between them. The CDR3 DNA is TGTGCCAGCAGTGCAGGGACTGAAGCTTTCTTT. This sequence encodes CASSAGTEAFF.

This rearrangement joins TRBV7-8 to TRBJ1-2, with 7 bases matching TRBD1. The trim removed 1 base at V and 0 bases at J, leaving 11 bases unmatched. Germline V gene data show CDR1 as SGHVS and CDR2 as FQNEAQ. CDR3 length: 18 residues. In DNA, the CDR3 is TGTGCCAGCAGCTTAGGCCTGACAGGGCTACAAGCTAACTATGGCTACACCTTC. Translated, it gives CASSLGLTGLQANYGYTF.

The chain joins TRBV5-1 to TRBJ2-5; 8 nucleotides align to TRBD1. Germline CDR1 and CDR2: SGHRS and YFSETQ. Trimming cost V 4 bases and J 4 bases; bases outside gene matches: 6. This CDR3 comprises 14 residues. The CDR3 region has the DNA TGCGCCAGCAGCGTAGGACAGGGTGGAGAGACCCAGTACTTC. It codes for CASSVGQGGETQYF. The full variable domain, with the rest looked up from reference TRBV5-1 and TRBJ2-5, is KAGVTQTPRYLIKTRGQQVTLSCSPISGHRSVSWYQQTPGQGLQFLFEYFSETQRNKGNFPGRFSGRQFSNSRSEMNVSTLELGDSALYLCASSVGQGGETQYFGPGTRLLVL.

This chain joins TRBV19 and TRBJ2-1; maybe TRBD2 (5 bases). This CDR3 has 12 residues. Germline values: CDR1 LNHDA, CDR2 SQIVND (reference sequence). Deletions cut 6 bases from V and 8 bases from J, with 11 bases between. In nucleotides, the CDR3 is TGTGCCAGTAGCCCCCGGGGTGATGAGCAGTTCTTC. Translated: CASSPRGDEQFF.

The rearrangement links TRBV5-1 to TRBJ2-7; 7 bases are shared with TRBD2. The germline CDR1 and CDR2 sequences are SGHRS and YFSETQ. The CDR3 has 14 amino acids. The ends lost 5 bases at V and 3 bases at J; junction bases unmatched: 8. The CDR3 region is CASSGSGVNYEQYF. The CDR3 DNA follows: TGCGCCAGCAGTGGGAGCGGGGTAAACTACGAGCAGTACTTC.

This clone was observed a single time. The CDR3 bases are TGTGCCAGTAGTATAGTCGCGGGCGCGAGCAATCAGCCCCAGCATTTT. Amino acids: CASSIVAGASNQPQHF. The chain recombines TRBV19 with TRBJ1-5; D call uncertain. The CDR3 length is 16 residues. Germline values: CDR1 LNHDA, CDR2 SQIVND (reference sequence). V lost 1 base, J lost 1 base, and 11 bases lay in between. The full variable domain, with the rest looked up from reference TRBV19 and TRBJ1-5, is DGGITQSPKYLFRKEGQNVTLSCEQNLNHDAMYWYRQDPGQGLRLIYYSQIVNDFQKGDIAEGYSVSREKKESFPLTVTSAQKNPTAFYLCASSIVAGASNQPQHFGDGTRLSIL.